The 4 T cell receptor beta chains below come from one sample, sequenced in a study of blood T cell repertoires in COVID-19. This table comes from immunoSEQ multiplex PCR, and its TCRdb copy is limited to in-frame clones, with some not included. The top ten hold approximately 7.3% of the sample, which has about 80,000 clones, around 90% seen once. Specimen: peripheral blood. The source is a man between 65 and 79 years old with acute or convalescent COVID-19.

The chain is built from TRBV7-7 and TRBJ1-6; D is uncertain. Germline-derived CDR1 and CDR2 are SSHAT and FNYEAQ (reference sequence). The CDR3 contains 17 residues. Trimming took off 5 bases at V and 2 bases at J, with 16 bases between the two ends. Written as DNA, the CDR3 is TGTGCCAGCAGCACATCATCGAGGGCTACCTATAATTCACCCCTCCACTTT. It specifies CASSTSSRATYNSPLHF. The whole variable domain, filled in from reference TRBV7-7 and TRBJ1-6, reads GAGVSQSPRYKVTKRGQDVTLRCDPISSHATLYWYQQALGQGPEFLTYFNYEAQPDKSGLPSDRFSAERPEGSISTLTIQRTEQRDSAMYRCASSTSSRATYNSPLHFGNGTRLTVT.

The V gene is TRBV18, the J gene TRBJ2-3; a weak D match, TRBD1 (6 bases). Deletions cut 2 bases from V and 4 bases from J, with 19 bases between. The germline CDR1 and CDR2 sequences are KGHSH and LQKENI. The CDR3 sequence is 17 residues long. The CDR3 reads CASSPALSQGRADTQYF. In DNA, the CDR3 is TGTGCCAGCTCACCAGCCCTTTCCCAGGGGAGAGCAGATACGCAGTATTTT.

This clone occurred once. The chain links TRBV6-4 to TRBJ2-7; TRBD1 matches 8 bases. J lost 4 bases, V lost 10 bases, and 9 bases had no gene match. The CDR3 loop spans 13 amino acids. Germline V lookup: CDR1 MRHNA, CDR2 SNTAGT. The CDR3 region is CAIPRTGQYEQYF. The CDR3 coding sequence is TGTGCCATCCCCCGGACAGGGCAATACGAGCAGTACTTC.

V is TRBV28 and J is TRBJ1-1; D not resolved. Germline-derived CDR1 and CDR2 are MDHEN and SYDVKM. Trimming pared 3 bases from V and 1 base from J, leaving 27 bases between. The CDR3 covers 20 residues. The CDR3 loop reads CASSFLRWLELGEENTEAFF. As DNA, the CDR3 is TGTGCCAGCAGTTTTCTGCGTTGGTTGGAATTGGGAGAAGAGAACACTGAAGCTTTCTTT.